This TCR beta chain appears in the sequencing data of a study of OX40 agonist ivuxolimab in advanced cancers. Only in-frame clones appear in the TCRdb table, and some are missing; sequencing was by immunoSEQ multiplex PCR. This table holds roughly 72,000 clones, approximately 89% found once. This sequence was found in an adult with an advanced solid tumor such as melanoma, head and neck, liver or kidney cancer. The sample in question was CD4+ or CD8+ T cells sorted from blood, obtained in a trial of the OX40 agonist ivuxolimab.

CDR3 loop: CASSLDRRTEAFF. The CDR3 nucleotides are TGTGCCAGCAGCTTGGACAGACGCACTGAAGCTTTCTTT. This chain connects TRBV7-3 to TRBJ1-1; the D gene is possibly TRBD1 (6 bases). The CDR3 is 13 amino acids. CDR1 is SGHTA, CDR2 FQGTGA, per germline. V was trimmed by 3 bases and J by 4 bases, leaving 9 bases between them.